This entry features one T cell receptor beta chain sequence. This sample is part of a study of blood T cell repertoires in COVID-19. At the level of the study: Some COVID-19 samples were acute and others convalescent; all came from the United States, Italy and Spain. T cells, B-cell-depleted T cells, or PBMCs supplied cDNA or gDNA.

Clones were read by immunoSEQ multiplex PCR, and TCRdb kept only the in-frame ones, dropping some. The sample holds roughly 350,000 clones, roughly 90% seen once. CDR1 SQVTM and CDR2 ANQGSEA come from the germline V gene. The CDR3 length is 14 residues. With 2 bases clipped from V and 4 bases from J, the junction kept 2 bases outside the gene matches. This chain links TRBV29-1 with TRBJ2-1; TRBD1 matches 10 bases. The sample comprised peripheral blood. This TCR was recovered from a woman aged 45-59 years with active or convalescent COVID-19. The CDR3: CSVERDRGYNEQFF. The CDR3 DNA is TGCAGCGTTGAACGGGACAGGGGATACAATGAGCAGTTCTTC.